Detailed here is one TCR beta chain. The antigen remains undetermined. CDR1 and CDR2 from the germline V gene are LGHNA and YSLEER. CDR3 size: 14 residues. Between the trimmed V and J ends, which lost 1 base and 9 bases, there was a span of 13 bases. These data belong to a study of human T cells and chemical hapten exposure. The wider study: Each week of the roughly 24-week study, patients had diphenylcyclopropenone applied to the scalp. Patch tests put 0.01% DPC on the upper back, read at 6 days.

Study-level points and caveats: In comparison with controls, expanded TCRs gave rise to a significantly larger number of large CDR3 similarity clusters. Sensitizing to DPC left TCRs with a frequency above 1 in 1000 unaltered.

The time point: patch test 1, 2 weeks after DPC sensitization. As for treatment: therapeutic diphenylcyclopropenone sensitization with weekly scalp DPC. TCRdb redid the calling of the RACE reads with MiXCR, one entry per CDR3 protein. This sample has about 120,000 distinct CDR3 sequences, with roughly 13% found just once. Sequencing was performed on whole blood, taken in connection with sensitization to the hapten diphenylcyclopropenone (DPC). This clonotype was obtained from a man younger than 35 with alopecia areata. Some clones in this sample may be carry-over from other donors' samples. The rearrangement joins TRBV4-3 to TRBJ2-1; possibly TRBD2 for D (5 bases). CDR3 residues: CASSQGRMGSEQFF. In nucleotides, the CDR3 is TGCGCCAGCAGCCAAGGACGAATGGGGAGTGAGCAGTTCTTC.